These 20 T cell receptor beta chains were all obtained from the same sample, sequenced in a study of CD8 T cells in Susac syndrome. The RNA, 0.5 to 1 ug, was put through reverse transcription using random hexamers. TCRdb called the immunoSEQ multiplex PCR reads again in MiXCR, with one record for every CDR3 protein. This table holds roughly 190,000 distinct CDR3 sequences, 95% found once. The specimen was CD8+ T cells from PBMCs. Receptor source: a human donor with Susac syndrome.

This clonotype has only a few counts. One end of the junction fails to match germline, which may point to a read error. This chain connects TRBV5-1 to TRBJ2-7; 8 nucleotides match TRBD1. This CDR3 region has 13 residues. The germline gives CDR1 SGHRS, CDR2 YFSETQ. The CDR3 is CASSLGQGNEQYF. CDR3 nucleotides: TGTGCCAGCAGTTTAGGACAGGGTAACGAGCAGTACTTC.

The genes are TRBV9 and TRBJ2-5; D remains ambiguous. There are 15 residues in the CDR3. Germline V gene data show CDR1 as SGDLS and CDR2 as YYNGEE. Trimming removed 0 bases at V and 3 bases at J, with 12 bases between. In DNA, the CDR3 is TGTGCCAGCAGCGTAGAGGTCGGGCCCAAAGAGACCCAGTACTTC. As protein: CASSVEVGPKETQYF.

This clonotype appeared once. The rearrangement joins TRBV5-6 to TRBJ2-2; D may be TRBD1 (5 bases). CDR1 is SGHDT and CDR2 is YYEEEE in the germline V gene. The V end was cut by 1 base, the J end by 3 bases, with 19 bases between. The CDR3 extends over 18 amino acids. CDR3 region: CASSLRQDTGLHTGELFF. CDR3 in DNA: TGTGCCAGCAGCTTGCGCCAGGACACCGGGCTACACACCGGGGAGCTGTTTTTT.

This chain links TRBV30 with TRBJ1-5; D is unclear. Germline CDR1 GTSNPN, CDR2 SVGIG (reference sequence). This CDR3 region has 15 residues. Trimming pared 5 bases from V and 0 bases from J, leaving 14 bases between. This chain's CDR3 is CAWQPGRHSNQPQHF. The CDR3 nucleotides read TGTGCCTGGCAACCTGGACGGCATAGCAATCAGCCCCAGCATTTT.

The chain uses TRBV6-5 and TRBJ1-5; a possible D gene is TRBD1 (5 bases). CDR1 is MNHEY, CDR2 SVGAGI, per germline. Trimming left V 7 bases short and J 9 bases short, with 16 bases between. This CDR3 contains 13 residues. The CDR3 protein is CASKMGPSWPQHF. The CDR3 DNA reads as TGTGCCAGCAAAATGGGGCCCTCGTGGCCCCAGCATTTT.

The chain combines TRBV3-1 with TRBJ2-7; 11 positions match TRBD2. CDR1 is LGHDT, CDR2 YNNKEL, per germline (reference sequence). The ends lost 5 bases at V and 2 bases at J; junction bases unmatched: 5. The CDR3 runs to 15 residues. The CDR3 loop is CASSLGLAETYEQYF. The CDR3 coding sequence is TGTGCCAGCAGCTTGGGACTAGCGGAGACCTACGAGCAGTACTTC.

The V and J genes are TRBV7-9 and TRBJ1-4; D is perhaps TRBD1 (5 bases). The CDR3 has 16 amino acids. CDR1 and CDR2 (germline): SEHNR, FQNEAQ (reference sequence). The V gene lost 5 bases and the J gene lost 8 bases, with 21 bases spanning the gap. The chain's CDR3 is CASSPVQGYGMEKLFF. The DNA of the CDR3 is TGTGCCAGCAGCCCGGTTCAGGGATACGGCATGGAAAAACTGTTTTTT.

The chain couples TRBV7-3 to TRBJ2-3; 13 bases agree with TRBD2. Trimming cost V 1 base and J 3 bases; bases outside gene matches: 4. This CDR3 has 17 amino acids. The germline gives CDR1 SGHTA, CDR2 FQGTGA. CDR3 sequence reads: CASSLNPGLAGTDTQYF. The CDR3 nucleotides are TGTGCCAGCAGCTTAAACCCGGGACTAGCGGGAACAGATACGCAGTATTTT.

This chain connects TRBV20-1 to TRBJ2-7; D is uncertain. This CDR3 has 13 amino acids. Germline V gives CDR1 DFQATT, CDR2 SNEGSKA (reference sequence). V lost 0 bases and J lost 1, with 7 bases in between. In nucleotides, the CDR3 is TGCAGTGCTAGAGACCGTTTTTCCTACGAGCAGTACTTC. Residues: CSARDRFSYEQYF.

V is TRBV9 and J is TRBJ2-1; 8 bases are a match to TRBD1. The CDR3 is 19 amino acids. V shed 3 bases, J shed 2 bases, and the junction held 16 bases outside the gene matches. Germline V gene sequence: CDR1 SGDLS, CDR2 YYNGEE. The DNA of the CDR3 is TGTGCCAGCAGCGAGAGCCATTTTTCGACAGGGGATCCCTACAATGAGCAGTTCTTC. This encodes CASSESHFSTGDPYNEQFF.

The CDR3 DNA reads as TGTGCCAGCAGTCTCGGGCGGGACACAGCCTACGAGCAGTACTTC. This sequence encodes CASSLGRDTAYEQYF. This chain uses TRBV6-1 with TRBJ2-7; D may match TRBD1 or TRBD2 (6 bases each). The germline gives CDR1 MNHNS, CDR2 SASEGT. The CDR3 contains 15 residues. V lost 5 bases and J lost 2, with 16 bases in between.

The gene calls are TRBV20-1 and TRBJ2-7; D is perhaps TRBD1 (5 bases). V lost 7 bases and J lost 0, with 16 bases in between. Germline values: CDR1 DFQATT, CDR2 SNEGSKA (reference sequence). This CDR3 has 14 amino acids. CDR3 in DNA: TGCAGTGTAGGCAATCAGGGTTCCTCCTACGAGCAGTACTTC. It yields the protein CSVGNQGSSYEQYF.

V is TRBV13 and J is TRBJ2-7; D possibly uses TRBD1 or TRBD2 (7 bases each). The CDR3 has 15 residues. In germline, CDR1 is PRHDT, CDR2 FYEKMQ (reference sequence). With 2 bases removed from V and 2 bases from J, the gap between germline ends came to 13 bases. The DNA for the CDR3 is TGTGCCAGCAGCTTAAAGACAGGGAGGGCCTACGAGCAGTACTTC. The encoded protein is CASSLKTGRAYEQYF. Drawing the rest from reference TRBV13 and TRBJ2-7, the complete variable domain is AAGVIQSPRHLIKEKRETATLKCYPIPRHDTVYWYQQGPGQDPQFLISFYEKMQSDKGSIPDRFSAQQFSDYHSELNMSSLELGDSALYFCASSLKTGRAYEQYFGPGTRLTVT.

The rearrangement joins TRBV7-8 to TRBJ2-3; 7 bases map to TRBD2. Germline CDR1 and CDR2: SGHVS and FQNEAQ. The CDR3 totals 15 residues. Trimming removed 2 bases from V and 0 bases from J; junction bases left unmatched: 2. CDR3 protein: CASSLLAVSTDTQYF. The CDR3 DNA is TGTGCCAGCAGCTTACTAGCGGTTAGCACAGATACGCAGTATTTT. Based on the CDR3 plus reference TRBV7-8 and TRBJ2-3, the full variable domain is GAGVSQSPRYKVAKRGQDVALRCDPISGHVSLFWYQQALGQGPEFLTYFQNEAQLDKSGLPSDRFFAERPEGSVSTLKIQRTQQEDSAVYLCASSLLAVSTDTQYFGPGTRLTVL.

The rearrangement joins TRBV7-2 to TRBJ2-7; TRBD2 matches at 9 bases. The CDR3 totals 14 residues. Trimming cost V 5 bases and J 6 bases; bases outside gene matches: 8. From germline, CDR1 is SGHTA and CDR2 FQGNSA. The CDR3 nucleotides read TGTGCCAGCAGCATGACATCAGCGGGAGGCGAGCAGTACTTC. Protein product: CASSMTSAGGEQYF.

The V gene is TRBV27, the J gene TRBJ1-6, with TRBD1 matching 8 bases. The germline gives CDR1 MNHEY, CDR2 SMNVEV (reference sequence). Losses at the gene ends were 3 bases for V and 8 bases for J; bases not matched to a gene: 3. This CDR3 spans 14 amino acids. The CDR3 nucleotides are TGTGCCAGCAGTTTGGGGACAGGTCATTCACCCCTCCACTTT. Translation gives CASSLGTGHSPLHF.

The gene calls are TRBV5-1 and TRBJ1-2; a weak D match, TRBD1 (6 bases). Germline V gene data show CDR1 as SGHRS and CDR2 as YFSETQ. CDR3 length: 14 residues. V was clipped by 0 bases and J by 4 bases, with 10 bases between them. The CDR3 DNA sequence: TGCGCCAGCAGCTTGGCGTGGACAGCCTATGGCTACACCTTC. Its protein is CASSLAWTAYGYTF.

The J gene is TRBJ1-1, the V gene TRBV7-8; TRBD1 matches at 8 bases. CDR3 length: 13 amino acids. CDR1 SGHVS and CDR2 FQNEAQ come from the germline V gene. Losses at the gene ends were 5 bases for V and 11 bases for J; bases not matched to a gene: 10. The CDR3 loop is CASSRTDRVRAFF. The CDR3 nucleotides are TGTGCCAGCAGCCGAACGGACAGGGTTCGGGCTTTCTTT.

The chain employs TRBV20-1 and TRBJ2-3; D is uncertain. V lost 5 bases, J lost 4 bases, and 7 bases lay in between. The CDR3 covers 11 residues. Germline loops: CDR1 DFQATT, CDR2 SNEGSKA (reference sequence). CDR3 coding DNA: TGCAGTGCTGGGCCCGCAGATACGCAGTATTTT. Protein: CSAGPADTQYF.

The chain employs TRBV28 and TRBJ1-5; 10 positions agree with TRBD1. V lost 10 bases and J lost 6; bases outside the gene matches: 9. The CDR3 contains 14 residues. Germline V lookup: CDR1 MDHEN, CDR2 SYDVKM. In nucleotides, the CDR3 is TGTGCCATCACCCTGGGACAGGGGACTCAGCCCCAGCATTTT. It translates to CAITLGQGTQPQHF.